This T cell receptor (beta chain) was captured in a study of T cell responses to AZD1222 COVID-19 vaccine. For the study at large: Second doses at about 4 or about 12 weeks were pooled.

Germline CDR1 is SGHNT and CDR2 is YYREEE (reference sequence). CDR3 length: 17 residues. Deletions cut 2 bases from V and 2 bases from J, with 19 bases between. The table came from immunoSEQ multiplex PCR; TCRdb's copy has only in-frame clones and leaves some out. The sample holds about 180,000 clones; 85% to 90% are singletons and the top ten take 1.5% to 2%. Findings and limits, study-wide: In a largely white British group with more females than males, clonal diversity was possibly underestimated. Only five to seven individuals given AZD1222 were seropositive at baseline. In the spike-specific TCR repertoire, nearly half reportedly target unmutated variant regions.

The sample holds one count of this clone. Its antigen is still unknown. The TCR was taken from an adult in good health. The chain links TRBV5-4 to TRBJ1-2, with TRBD1 as a possible D gene (5 bases). The specimen was peripheral blood, collected on day 0 of AZD1222 vaccination. The CDR3 bases are TGTGCCAGCAGCTTTACCCCTCCTTGGCAGGGCAACTATGGCTACACCTTC. This encodes CASSFTPPWQGNYGYTF.